The entry below describes one T cell receptor beta chain. Antigen specificity is unknown. The sample belongs to a study of identical twins. V dropped 6 bases and J dropped 3; count of bases not matched to a gene: 10. The CDR3 runs 15 residues. TCRdb independently ran MiXCR on the 5' RACE reads; one entry per CDR3 protein. The sample carries a few hundred thousand distinct CDR3 sequences, approximately 12% recorded once. All donors were healthy, and all were Caucasian. Notes on the study in general: The more abundant beta clonotypes in cord blood had fewer insertions, and memory repertoires did not show this. Those out-of-frame alpha sequences shared by twins showed an excess of low generation probability.

This sample was shared with a second study, whose subject was yellow fever vaccine responses in identical twins. That paper states: Reportedly, twins showed a vaccine T cell response that looked partly convergent and partly personalized.

The clonotype was recovered from a woman between 18 and 29 years old in good health. The rearrangement uses TRBV12-3 or TRBV12-4 and TRBJ1-1, with 7 bases aligning to TRBD1. Sequences were obtained from memory (CD45RO+) T cells sorted from blood. DNA for the CDR3: TGTGCCAGCAGCCCTCCGGACAGGCGTTACACTGAAGCTTTCTTT. Translation gives CASSPPDRRYTEAFF.